This T cell receptor beta chain is drawn from a study of early T cells in non-severe SARS-CoV-2 infection. For the study at large: Bulk RNA isolated from unsorted whole blood underwent sequencing; chains were not paired. Notes on the study in general: Private and CD4 specificities were missed by VDJdb matching, skewed to anti-spike CD8.

There are a few counts of this clonotype. Its antigen is undetermined. As part of library construction, unique molecular identifiers were attached to individual cDNA molecules. TCRdb passed the 5' RACE reads through MiXCR, listing each CDR3 protein once. In the table there are approximately 71,000 distinct CDR3 sequences, around 10% of which are singletons. Trimming took off 10 bases at V and 5 bases at J, with 18 bases between the two ends. The V gene's germline CDR1 is SGHRS and CDR2 YFSETQ. The CDR3 consists of 13 residues. The TCR sequence derives from an adult who was a healthcare worker with PCR-confirmed SARS-CoV-2 infection or an uninfected control (not recorded which). Material for sequencing was whole blood. The chain uses TRBV5-1 and TRBJ2-5; perhaps TRBD2 as D (6 bases). CDR3 sequence reads: CASGGTSTETQYF. DNA for the CDR3: TGCGCCTCTGGGGGGACCTCCACCGAGACCCAGTACTTC.